These 16 T cell receptor beta chains came from one sample sequenced in a study of CD8 T cells in Susac syndrome. Reverse transcription of roughly 0.45 to 1 ug RNA was carried out with random hexamers. TCRdb re-called the immunoSEQ multiplex PCR reads through MiXCR, storing one row per CDR3 protein. The table lists some 220,000 distinct CDR3 sequences, about 95% of them singletons. Sequencing input: CD4+ T cells from PBMCs. The receptors derive from a human donor with multiple sclerosis.

V is TRBV6-5 and J is TRBJ2-2, with 7 bases identical to TRBD1. Germline trimming cut 6 bases from V and 7 bases from J; bases unmatched to any gene: 8. This CDR3 contains 14 residues. CDR1 and CDR2 (germline): MNHEY, SVGAGI. The CDR3 DNA follows: TGTGCCAGCAGCCGTTCCAGGGGGATCGGGGAGCTGTTTTTT. Protein: CASSRSRGIGELFF.

The CDR3 DNA sequence: TGCAGTGCTAACAGGGGAAATCTGGGCGAGCAGTACTTC. It specifies CSANRGNLGEQYF. This chain joins TRBV20-1 and TRBJ2-7; 7 positions agree with TRBD1. With 4 bases clipped from V and 6 bases from J, the junction kept 9 bases outside the gene matches. The CDR3 has 13 residues. Germline-derived CDR1 and CDR2 are DFQATT and SNEGSKA (reference sequence).

This chain connects TRBV7-2 to TRBJ2-5; 11 nucleotides match TRBD2. CDR1 and CDR2 from the germline V gene are SGHTA and FQGNSA. With 5 bases clipped from V and 2 bases from J, the junction kept 10 bases outside the gene matches. The CDR3 is 17 residues long. This CDR3 is CASSPGTSGPNQETQYF. The CDR3, as DNA: TGTGCCAGCAGCCCAGGGACTAGCGGTCCCAATCAAGAGACCCAGTACTTC.

The CDR3 DNA reads TGCAGTGCTAGAGATGGGAGCGGGGGGGCCGCGACAGATACGCAGTATTTT. As protein: CSARDGSGGAATDTQYF. The V call is TRBV20-1, the J call TRBJ2-3; 10 nucleotides agree with TRBD2. The CDR3 sequence is 17 residues long. Germline V gives CDR1 DFQATT, CDR2 SNEGSKA (reference sequence). Trimming removed 0 bases from V and 3 bases from J; junction bases left unmatched: 9.

J is TRBJ2-5 and V is TRBV7-9, with no clear D. Trimming stripped 1 base from V and 3 bases from J, with 9 bases between. Germline CDR1 SEHNR, CDR2 FQNEAQ (reference sequence). The CDR3 runs to 14 residues. CDR3: CASSLVPRKETQYF. DNA for the CDR3: TGTGCCAGCAGCTTAGTTCCTAGGAAAGAGACCCAGTACTTC.

The V and J genes are TRBV29-1 and TRBJ2-3; 12 positions match TRBD2. This CDR3 is built from 15 residues. Trimming removed 2 bases from V and 4 bases from J; junction bases left unmatched: 4. Per germline, CDR1 SQVTM and CDR2 ANQGSEA. The CDR3 nucleotides are TGCAGCGTTGAATGGGCTAGCGGGGGGGCAGATACGCAGTATTTT. This codes for CSVEWASGGADTQYF.

The chain carries TRBV23-1 and TRBJ1-5, with D unresolved. TRBV23-1 has ORF status, its function being uncertain. The V end was cut by 7 bases, the J end by 9 bases, with 13 bases between. The CDR3 has 12 residues. In DNA, the CDR3 is TGCGCCAGCATTTCGCATTTTTGGCCCCAGCATTTT. This codes for CASISHFWPQHF.

The chain employs TRBV12-3 or TRBV12-4 and TRBJ2-1; D gene uncertain. CDR3 length equals 12 residues. Trimming took off 6 bases at V and 10 bases at J, with 13 bases between the two ends. CDR3 in DNA: TGTGCCAGCAGCCTTACAGAAATCGAGCAGTTCTTC. It translates to CASSLTEIEQFF.

This clonotype came up a few times. The chain uses TRBV6-1 and TRBJ2-7; the D call may be TRBD1 or TRBD2 (5 bases each). Germline-derived CDR1 and CDR2 are MNHNS and SASEGT. This CDR3 region has 13 residues. V lost 5 bases to trimming and J lost 3 bases, with 11 bases between them. The CDR3 is CASSSGTFYEQYF. CDR3 sequence (DNA): TGTGCCAGCAGTTCCGGGACGTTCTACGAGCAGTACTTC.

The chain links TRBV27 to TRBJ2-7; 7 bases match TRBD1. With V trimmed by 6 bases and J by 5 bases, 7 bases remained unmatched. The germline V gene encodes CDR1 MNHEY and CDR2 SMNVEV (reference sequence). The CDR3 covers 13 residues. The CDR3 DNA follows: TGTGCCAGCAGGCCTTCCGGGACAGACGAGCAGTACTTC. This gives the protein CASRPSGTDEQYF.

The CDR3 here is CASSPTTYNEQFF. The CDR3 DNA reads as TGTGCCAGCTCACCGACAACTTACAATGAGCAGTTCTTC. This chain joins TRBV18 and TRBJ2-1, with D unclear. Germline CDR1 KGHSH, CDR2 LQKENI. The CDR3 consists of 13 residues. V lost 3 bases and J 4 bases, leaving 7 bases between the germline ends.

The DNA of the CDR3 is TGTGCCAGCACCCCCGGGAACCTCCCGGGGAGGCAGACCCAGTACTTC. Amino acids: CASTPGNLPGRQTQYF. This chain uses TRBV3-1 with TRBJ2-5, with D tentatively TRBD2 (6 bases). V dropped 7 bases and J dropped 6 bases, with 24 bases sitting between them. Germline loops: CDR1 LGHDT, CDR2 YNNKEL (reference sequence). The CDR3 extends over 16 amino acids.

The V and J genes are TRBV25-1 and TRBJ1-1; D unresolved. Trimming pared 2 bases from V and 11 bases from J, leaving 15 bases between. The CDR3 spans 13 residues. Looked up from germline, CDR1 is MGHDK and CDR2 is SYGVNS. The CDR3 bases are TGTGCCAGCAGTGAACCGAATTCCTTGCGTGCTTTCTTT. This encodes CASSEPNSLRAFF.

CDR3: CAITGQPQSGEQYF. For the CDR3, the DNA is TGTGCCATCACCGGTCAGCCCCAGTCAGGCGAGCAGTACTTC. The chain employs TRBV10-3 and TRBJ2-7; D gene uncertain. The germline V and J ends were trimmed by 7 bases and 6 bases, with 19 bases remaining between them. Germline V lookup: CDR1 ENHRY, CDR2 SYGVKD. The CDR3 length is 14 residues.

The chain combines TRBV3-1 with TRBJ2-7, with a weak D call TRBD1 (6 bases). CDR1 is LGHDT and CDR2 is YNNKEL in the germline V gene (reference sequence). The CDR3 sequence is 12 residues long. V lost 5 bases, J lost 6 bases, and 11 bases lay in between. CDR3: CASSATGTEQYF. The CDR3 nucleotides are TGTGCCAGCAGCGCCACAGGGACCGAGCAGTACTTC.

This clonotype was seen just once. Written as DNA, the CDR3 is TGTGCTAGTGACCTGGACCGGGACCGACGTTACGAGCAGTACTTC. This codes for CASDLDRDRRYEQYF. The gene calls are TRBV12-5 and TRBJ2-7; D could derive from TRBD1 or TRBD2 (5 bases each). The CDR3 totals 15 residues. The germline gives CDR1 LGHNT, CDR2 FRNRAP. V gave up 7 bases and J gave up 4 bases, with 20 bases separating them.